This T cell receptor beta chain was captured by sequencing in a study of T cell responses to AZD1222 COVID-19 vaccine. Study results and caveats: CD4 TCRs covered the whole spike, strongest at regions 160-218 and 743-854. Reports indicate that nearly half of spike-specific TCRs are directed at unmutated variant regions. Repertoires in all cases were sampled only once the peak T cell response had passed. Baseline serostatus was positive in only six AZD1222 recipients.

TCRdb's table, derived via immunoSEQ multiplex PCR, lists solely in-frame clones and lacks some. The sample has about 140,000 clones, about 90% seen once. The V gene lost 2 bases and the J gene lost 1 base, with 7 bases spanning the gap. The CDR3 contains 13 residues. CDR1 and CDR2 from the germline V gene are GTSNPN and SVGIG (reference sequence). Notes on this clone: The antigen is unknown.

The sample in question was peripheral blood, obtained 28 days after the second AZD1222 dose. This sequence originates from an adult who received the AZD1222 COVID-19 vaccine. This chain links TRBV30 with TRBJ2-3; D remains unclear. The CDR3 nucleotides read TGTGCCTGGAGTTTCACAGGCACAGATACGCAGTATTTT. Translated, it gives CAWSFTGTDTQYF.